These 10 T cell receptor beta chains originate from one sample sequenced in a study of radiotherapy plus CTLA-4 blockade in lung cancer. Generated by immunoSEQ multiplex PCR, the TCRdb table keeps only in-frame clones and is missing some. In the table there are some 87,000 clones, over 75% of which are singletons. The source material was peripheral blood, sampled from a patient treated with radiotherapy plus ipilimumab. These receptors were collected from a human donor with non-small cell lung cancer that progressed on radiotherapy plus ipilimumab.

V and J are TRBV28 and TRBJ2-5, with 13 bases that match TRBD2. The CDR3 has 14 residues. J was trimmed by 2 bases and V by 9 bases; bases with no gene match: 3. Germline V gene lookup returns CDR1 MDHEN and CDR2 SYDVKM. The CDR3 coding sequence is TGTGCCAGACAGACTAGCGGGGGGCAAGAGACCCAGTACTTC. Amino acid sequence: CARQTSGGQETQYF.

The J gene is TRBJ1-1, the V gene TRBV11-2; D perhaps matches TRBD1 (5 bases). The V and J ends lost 3 bases and 1 base respectively, with 6 bases between them. The CDR3 consists of 13 residues. CDR1 and CDR2 from the germline V gene are SGHAT and FQNNGV. CDR3 DNA: TGTGCCAGCAGCTTGGGGCGGAACACTGAAGCTTTCTTT. This codes for CASSLGRNTEAFF.

V and J are TRBV4-2 and TRBJ2-7, with D perhaps TRBD1 (5 bases). Germline values: CDR1 LGHNA, CDR2 YNFKEQ. The CDR3 runs to 14 residues. Trimming removed 0 bases at V and 4 bases at J, with 10 bases between. Written as DNA, the CDR3 is TGTGCCAGCAGCCAAGATGCGACAGCTTACGAGCAGTACTTC. Amino acid sequence: CASSQDATAYEQYF.

V is TRBV28 and J is TRBJ1-1; D perhaps matches TRBD1 (5 bases). V gave up 7 bases and J gave up 11 bases, with 20 bases separating them. Germline CDR1 MDHEN, CDR2 SYDVKM. The CDR3 spans 13 residues. CDR3 sequence (DNA): TGTGCCAGCACTCCACTCGGGGAGGGGTCCGCTTTCTTT. Residues: CASTPLGEGSAFF.

The chain carries TRBV7-2 and TRBJ1-3; the D is unclear. CDR3 length equals 14 residues. V dropped 1 base and J dropped 0 bases, with 4 bases sitting between them. CDR1 and CDR2 (germline): SGHTA, FQGNSA. The CDR3 nucleotides read TGTGCCAGCAGCTTAGGACTCTCTGGAAACACCATATATTTT. Translated, it gives CASSLGLSGNTIYF.

The V call is TRBV5-1, the J call TRBJ1-3, with D hard to call. CDR1 is SGHRS, CDR2 YFSETQ, per germline. V was pared by 4 bases and J by 2 bases, with 10 bases between. The CDR3 has 14 amino acids. CDR3 protein: CASSLSGTGNTIYF. CDR3 nucleotide sequence: TGCGCCAGCAGCCTGTCTGGGACTGGAAACACCATATATTTT.

Note on this clone: At the DNA level, this CDR3 is encoded by other sequences in the same sample as well. This CDR3 is CASSLGQGVVNTEAFF. The CDR3 nucleotides read TGCGCCAGCAGCTTGGGACAGGGGGTGGTGAACACTGAAGCTTTCTTT. The rearrangement links TRBV5-1 to TRBJ1-1, with 9 bases identical to TRBD1. Germline V gene sequence: CDR1 SGHRS, CDR2 YFSETQ. V lost 0 bases, J lost 0 bases, and 3 bases stayed unmatched. This CDR3 contains 16 residues.

A single count supports this clone. The chain carries TRBV4-1 and TRBJ2-3, with 11 bases fitting TRBD2. There are 15 residues in the CDR3. Germline V gene lookup returns CDR1 MGHRA and CDR2 YSYEKL. Trimming removed 4 bases from V and 1 base from J; junction bases left unmatched: 1. This chain's CDR3 is CASSLGLAGTDTQYF. CDR3 DNA: TGCGCCAGCAGCCTGGGACTAGCGGGCACAGATACGCAGTATTTT.

In this sample, this clone turned up a few times. The J gene is TRBJ1-2, the V gene TRBV9; perhaps TRBD1 as D (5 bases). The CDR3 spans 17 residues. Trimming stripped 0 bases from V and 2 bases from J, with 17 bases between. Looked up from germline, CDR1 is SGDLS and CDR2 is YYNGEE. CDR3 sequence: CASSVATGFLVNYGYTF. CDR3 DNA: TGTGCCAGCAGCGTAGCCACAGGCTTTCTCGTAAACTATGGCTACACCTTC.

In its sample, this clone was seen once. The V and J genes are TRBV25-1 and TRBJ2-5; D remains ambiguous. The germline V gene encodes CDR1 MGHDK and CDR2 SYGVNS. The ends were cut back, 0 bases at V and 1 base at J, with 3 bases in the middle. The CDR3 length is 13 residues. Here the CDR3 reads CASSEYFQETQYF. CDR3 coding DNA: TGTGCCAGCAGTGAATATTTCCAAGAGACCCAGTACTTC.